This T cell receptor (beta chain) appears in the sequencing data of a study of beta chain bispecific antibodies for T cell cancers. Overall study context: Surface TRBV12 (TRBV12-3) was on Jurkat, TRBV5-5 on HPB-ALL.

TCRdb redid the calling of the 5' RACE reads with MiXCR, one entry per CDR3 protein. The top ten clones hold roughly 70% of a sample with some 9,000 distinct CDR3 sequences, less than 2.5% of them seen once. This clonotype was observed many times. Its antigen is undetermined. CDR3 size: 13 residues. Germline V lookup: CDR1 MDHEN, CDR2 SYDVKM. Trimming stripped 10 bases from V and 1 base from J, with 14 bases between. The study, taken as a whole, reports: Versus anti-CD19, anti-TRBV12 exposure cut the TRBV12-3 share of TRBV signal by more than 98%. Most targeted TRBV signal came from the leukemia cell line cells, not normal T cells.

Blood mononuclear cells were expanded for two to three days using either OKT3 anti-CD3 antibody or CD3/CD28 beads. This sample comprised T cells from a healthy donor cultured with Jurkat leukemia cells, obtained from a culture containing an anti-CD19 bispecific antibody. This chain uses TRBV28 with TRBJ2-7, with no clear D. The sequence derives from a human donor in good health. Some clones in this sample may be carry-over from other donors' samples. For the CDR3, the DNA is TGTGCCACCCTCGATACAGTGTCCTACGAGCAGTACTTC. It is translated as CATLDTVSYEQYF.